In this sample, the clone carrying this T cell receptor beta chain turned up many times. Its antigen is as yet unknown. Deletions cut 2 bases from V and 0 bases from J, with 14 bases between. CDR3 length: 18 residues. Looked up from germline, CDR1 is LGHNA and CDR2 is YSLEER. The library was built from roughly 400 ng RNA with molecular barcoded adaptors for alpha/delta and beta/gamma chains. TCRdb itself ran the reads through MiXCR, one entry per CDR3 protein. The sample carries about 46,000 distinct CDR3 sequences, over 9.5% recorded once. The source of the sample is a study of read filtering for tumor transcriptome and immune sequencing. Across the whole study: Under ten patients were R-ISS I, some 16 were R-ISS II, 7 were R-ISS III. After DNase treatment, RNA was made into whole-transcriptome libraries. General study points: Approximately 82% of IR-seq clonotypes had a single read, yet these held approximately 3.5% of reads. Even smaller IR-seq throughput identified most shared clonotypes.

The V call is TRBV4-3, the J call TRBJ2-6; D may match TRBD1 or TRBD2 (5 bases each). The specimen sequenced was a population of CD138-negative cells sorted from bone marrow. The receptor's source is a donor at least 40 years old with multiple myeloma. The CDR3 region is CASSQRRDGFSGANVLTF. As DNA, the CDR3 is TGCGCCAGCAGCCAACGCCGGGACGGATTCTCTGGGGCCAACGTCCTGACTTTC.